This T cell receptor (beta chain) was captured by sequencing in a study of cytomegalovirus exposure and HLA in healthy donors (dated by TCRdb to 2017 to 2019). A note on the overall study: In an earlier analysis of roughly 590 of the donors, 250 to 350 Gb of sequence data and roughly 100 million unique TCR beta sequences from 180 million or so T cells were reported. An early release covering around 630 HLA-typed donors comprised roughly 300 gigabases of sequencing data and about 90 million unique TCR sequences. Among the approximately 420 genotyped donors, about 85% belonged to the genetic ancestry cluster associated with self-reported Caucasian donors. The study aimed to test whether signatures of past pathogen exposure could be identified by cataloging public T cell receptors. The study profiled the T cell repertoires of approximately 700 subjects by immunosequencing and related them to cytomegalovirus serostatus. A separate validation cohort of some 130 different subjects was used in addition to the approximately 610-subject first cohort. High-throughput TCR immunosequencing, statistical association of individual TCRs with disease status, and machine learning were combined to predict cytomegalovirus infection status. A later analysis re-examined previously published TCR beta repertoires from just over 650 donors and added high-resolution HLA genotyping to investigate patterns of TCR occurrence. The later analysis used no new phenotypic data to find candidate immune exposures, relying instead on TCR beta sequences and their occurrence across donors. An earlier analysis of some 600 of the donors applied high-throughput TCR beta sequencing to assess whether each TCR beta V gene segment acted as functional or pseudogenic. Alongside the repertoire data, information on donor age, sex, ethnicity and CMV serostatus was compiled. Genome-wide SNP genotypes for about 60% of the roughly 670 donors were used in a later genetic analysis, which treated that subset as a discovery cohort. All discovery cohort repertoires had been generated on a single sequencing platform. Both class I and class II loci were covered by HLA typing, at four-digit resolution. The number of typed donors differed by locus: about 620-630 for A, B, C, DRB1 and DQB1; 522 for DQA1; approximately 600 for DPA1; and 400 to 480 for DPB1. Five DR-DQ haplotypes were handled as single units for association and clustering because linkage in the cohort was strong. On average, around 230,000 unique TCR beta nucleotide sequences were sequenced per donor among more than 350 genotyped donors of the cohort, with roughly 20% of those sequences being non-productive.

Results the study describes overall, beyond this receptor: In an earlier analysis of some 640 of the donors, most TCR beta V segments were observed in productive rearrangements about 87% or about 30% of the time, broadly matching IMGT annotations. A few of the identified cytomegalovirus-associated TCR beta chains were confirmed in vitro to be specific for cytomegalovirus antigens. Immune exposure information for the cohort was limited to CMV serostatus. According to the authors, the approach could potentially be generalized to other disease states and immunological phenotypes. A total of some 180 TCR beta chains were listed by the study as associated with cytomegalovirus. A later genetic analysis reported fewer N-insertions in productive TCRs among donors in an Asian-associated ancestry cluster than the roughly 620-donor mean. At a false discovery rate of 0.05, a later analysis linked some 18,000 TCR beta sequences to specific HLA alleles. This cohort had only TCR beta chains sequenced, and the lack of alpha or paired-chain data limited which features could be detected. Correlated functional status among segregating V segments might be attributable to linkage disequilibrium, but an unknown experimental factor could not be ruled out. Because some donors lacked HLA typing at each locus, the association tests relied only on the typed subset. While some public TCRs were present in many individuals, most TCR sequences turned up only very rarely across donors. In a later genetic analysis, a missense DCLRE1C variant was associated with V-gene and J-gene trimming of TCR beta chains, and the association was replicated in an independent cohort. The classifier was reported to diagnose cytomegalovirus status with high specificity and sensitivity in both the original and validation cohorts. Roughly uniform sequencing depth across donors was assumed in presence/absence analyses, although this assumption may not hold. A later analysis found that HLA-associated TCR beta chains were more clonally expanded and had lower generation probabilities than equally common non-associated chains. In a later analysis, several top co-occurrence clusters were reported to appear linked to parvovirus B19, influenza, CMV and Epstein-Barr virus. Some IMGT-functional V segments, including TRBV6-2 and TRBV6-3, could not be distinguished by the 87-base-pair reads and were therefore excluded. A later analysis found that most CMV-associated TCR beta chains appeared HLA-restricted, with HLA associations seemingly driven largely by CMV exposure. A later analysis found that TCR association rates varied across HLA loci, with DRB1 alleles showing the most associated TCRs and HLA-C alleles the fewest. Because counts were too low, around 18 rarely observed V segments, including chromosome 9 orphons, were left out of the earlier analysis of some 600 of the donors. Assigning TCR associations to individual alleles was difficult when HLA alleles, especially DR and DQ, strongly co-occurred. The sequencing pipeline was judged likely to have produced a cluster of highly shared sequence variants as a technical artifact. A further reported finding was that TCR beta sequences accurately predicted the HLA-A and HLA-B alleles for most subjects in the first cohort.

The cohort comprised fewer than 700 healthy bone marrow donors. At the time of sampling, all cohort members were nominally healthy, though unrecorded immune exposures were likely present. The donor was CMV seropositive and was included in the group of 270 or so seropositive cohort members. A peripheral blood sample was collected from each donor, and TCR beta sequencing was performed on peripheral blood mononuclear cells. The Qiagen DNeasy Blood Extraction Kit was used to extract genomic DNA from the blood cell samples. Libraries were built with the immunoSEQ multiplex PCR assay. A mixture of 60 forward primers for TCR Vbeta segments and 13 reverse primers for TCR Jbeta segments was used in the multiplex PCR. The CDR3 region of rearranged TCR beta genes was amplified from genomic DNA with a multiplex PCR assay. The Illumina HiSeq System was used to sequence the amplified TCR beta libraries as 87-base-pair reads. On the study's bioinformatics: Across the 600 to 700 repertoires, a later analysis counted tens of millions of unique TCR beta chains, around 11 million of which were shared by at least two donors. To remove PCR and sequencing errors, raw reads were error-corrected and collapsed into unique sequences using a nearest-neighbor algorithm that merged closely related sequences. V, D and J gene segments were assigned by aligning CDR3 sequences to IMGT reference sequences. Each retained sequence needed at least a six-nucleotide match to both a V gene segment and a J gene segment. A rearrangement was called productive if the CDR3 had no stop codons and remained in frame with V and J, and every other rearrangement was called non-productive. Following IMGT convention, CDR3 was defined as the stretch from the second conserved V-encoded cysteine up to the conserved J-encoded phenylalanine. The earlier analysis of fewer than 750 of the donors excluded sequences that lacked an unambiguous match to a single V gene segment. In an earlier analysis of some 590 of the donors, a V segment was called functional when productive rearrangements were above 56.7%, and segregating when the standard deviation between donors exceeded 5%. A statistical classification framework was built to diagnose cytomegalovirus status from the catalog of TCR beta chain sequences. V and J gene assignment, in a later analysis, came from comparing TCR nucleotide sequences with IMGT/GENE-DB human TR gene sequences. A later analysis assigned CDR3 sequences and most-parsimonious VDJ recombination scenarios with the TCRdist pipeline. In a later analysis, every TCR beta chain was defined by the combination of its CDR3 amino acid sequence and its V-gene family, and reads without a unique V-gene family were dropped. A later analysis removed several hundred highly shared, low-generation-probability nucleotide sequences to deal with suspected cross-contamination and a sequencing artifact. A later analysis calculated a clonal expansion index for each public chain from normalized within-repertoire ranks of inferred template counts. In a later analysis, generation probabilities were computed using a VDJ recombination model fitted to out-of-frame rearrangements, and the results were checked against IGoR. In a later analysis, hypergeometric tests were used to score TCR-TCR, TCR-HLA and TCR-CMV co-occurrence, with a repertoire-size bias correction applied to TCR pairs. In a later analysis, false discovery rates were estimated by permuting HLA or CMV assignments 20 times. In a later analysis, co-occurring TCRs were grouped with DBSCAN, and TCRdist sequence similarity was added when clustering was performed within HLA-allele-positive subsets. Repertoires with fewer than 30,000 or more than 120,000 public chains, plus five repertoires with anomalous nucleotide sharing, were excluded from co-occurrence clustering. This is the immuneACCESS table as TCRdb keeps it, with only in-frame sequences that have V and J called. A part of the clones is gone; compared with another copy, unresolved V genes explain less than half, and the rest is unexplained. V and J calls and clone size follow that table, whereas D and trimming were derived from the DNA. Present in this sample are around 91,000 clones, around 80% of which were seen just once. The ten biggest clones cover around 4% of the sample.

The CDR3, from cysteine to phenylalanine, totals 15 residues. The sequence is cut down to CDR3 DNA, 45 bases in frame from base 1. V drops 9 bases and J drops 2 bases, leaving 20 bases in between. CDR1 and CDR2 are read off the germline V gene as MDHEN and SYDVKM. In the case of this clone: This clone's antigen is unknown. No much larger clonotype is one base removed from it; base qualities were not supplied.

The specimen sequenced was PBMCs. The V and J genes are TRBV28 and TRBJ2-7; TRBD1 is possibly the D segment (6 matching bases). This receptor was identified in a male donor in good health and CMV-seropositive. Here is the DNA: TGTGCCAGTAGGAAGTTCTTGGGGGCTGCCTACGAGCAGTACTTC. This yields the protein CASRKFLGAAYEQYF.